This T cell receptor beta chain was retrieved from a study of T-cell reconstitution after alpha-beta-depleted transplantation in children. Study results and limitations: The authors attributed T-cell counts and diversity one year after transplant mostly to newly produced T cells.

This clonotype has at least ten counts. Its antigen remains unidentified. CDR3 size: 15 residues. The V gene end was trimmed by 5 bases and the J gene end by 7 bases; junction bases not matched to a gene: 12. Germline V lookup: CDR1 MDHEN, CDR2 SYDVKM. The TCRbeta library was prepared with unique molecular identifiers. TCRdb analysed the PCR reads with MiXCR anew, one entry per CDR3 protein. Found here are 200,000 to 250,000 distinct CDR3 sequences, roughly 8% of them singletons; the top ten hold under 8%. Sequences were derived from PBMCs, mostly from graft donor cells, sampled 180 days after TCRalphabeta/CD19-depleted stem cell transplant. This sequence was found in a male patient aged 10 to 17 who had a stem cell transplant for acute lymphoblastic leukemia, so the T cells may come from the graft donor. V and J are TRBV28 and TRBJ2-7; 9 bases align to TRBD1. Here the CDR3 reads CASSSPGTGYLEQYF. As DNA, the CDR3 is TGTGCCAGCAGTAGCCCCGGGACAGGGTACCTTGAGCAGTACTTC.